The T cell receptor (beta chain) described here comes from a study of blood T cell repertoires in COVID-19. Per the germline V gene, CDR1 is SGHRS and CDR2 is YFSETQ. The V and J ends lost 2 bases and 6 bases respectively, with 12 bases between them. The CDR3 sequence is 14 residues long. Sequencing was performed with immunoSEQ multiplex PCR; in TCRdb, only in-frame clones are kept and a portion is missing. The repertoire holds 70,000 to 80,000 clones, with about four fifths as singletons. This chain connects TRBV5-1 to TRBJ2-1; weak D call: TRBD1 (5 bases). The sequence derives from a human donor in a cohort sampled during active COVID-19. The specimen was peripheral blood. This CDR3 reads CASSLQTVGNEQFF. CDR3 DNA sequence: TGCGCCAGCAGCTTACAGACAGTGGGCAATGAGCAGTTCTTC.